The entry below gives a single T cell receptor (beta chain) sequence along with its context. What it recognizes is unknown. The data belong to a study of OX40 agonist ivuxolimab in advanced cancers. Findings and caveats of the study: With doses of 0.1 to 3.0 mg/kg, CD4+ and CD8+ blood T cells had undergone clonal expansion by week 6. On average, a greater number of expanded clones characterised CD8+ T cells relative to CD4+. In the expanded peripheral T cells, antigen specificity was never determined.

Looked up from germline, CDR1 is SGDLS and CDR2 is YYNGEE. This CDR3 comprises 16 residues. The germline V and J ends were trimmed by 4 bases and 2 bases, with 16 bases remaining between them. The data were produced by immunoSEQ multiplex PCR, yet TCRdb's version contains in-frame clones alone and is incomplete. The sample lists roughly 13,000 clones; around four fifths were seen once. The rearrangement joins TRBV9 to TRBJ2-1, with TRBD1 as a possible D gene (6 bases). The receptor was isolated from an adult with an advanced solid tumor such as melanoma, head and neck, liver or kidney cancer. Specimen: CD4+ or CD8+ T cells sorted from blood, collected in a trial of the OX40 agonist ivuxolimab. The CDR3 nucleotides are TGTGCCAGCAGCCTCCTAGGGGCAGGGGCCTACAATGAGCAGTTCTTC. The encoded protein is CASSLLGAGAYNEQFF.